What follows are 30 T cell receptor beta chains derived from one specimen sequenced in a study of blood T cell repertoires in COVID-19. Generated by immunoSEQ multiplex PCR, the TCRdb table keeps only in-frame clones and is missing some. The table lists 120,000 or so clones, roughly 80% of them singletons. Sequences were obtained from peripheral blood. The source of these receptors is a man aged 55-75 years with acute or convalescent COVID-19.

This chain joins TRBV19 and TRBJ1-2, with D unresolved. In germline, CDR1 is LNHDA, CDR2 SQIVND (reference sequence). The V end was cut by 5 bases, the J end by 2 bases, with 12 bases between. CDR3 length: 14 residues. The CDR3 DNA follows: TGTGCCAGTAGTGGGCGGGAGGGAAACTATGGCTACACCTTC. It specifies CASSGREGNYGYTF.

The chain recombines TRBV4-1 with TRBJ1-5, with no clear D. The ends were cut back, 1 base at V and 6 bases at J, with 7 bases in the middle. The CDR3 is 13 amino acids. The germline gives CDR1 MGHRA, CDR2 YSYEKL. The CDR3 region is CASSQAESQPQHF. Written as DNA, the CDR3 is TGCGCCAGCAGCCAAGCGGAGTCTCAGCCCCAGCATTTT.

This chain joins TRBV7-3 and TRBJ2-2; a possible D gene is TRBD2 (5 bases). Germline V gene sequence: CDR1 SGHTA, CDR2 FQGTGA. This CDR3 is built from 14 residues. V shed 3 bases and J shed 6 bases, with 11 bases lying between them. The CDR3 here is CASSFDTGAGELFF. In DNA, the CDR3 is TGTGCCAGCAGCTTCGACACCGGGGCCGGGGAGCTGTTTTTT. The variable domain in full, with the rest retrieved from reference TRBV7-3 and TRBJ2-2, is GAGVSQTPSNKVTEKGKYVELRCDPISGHTALYWYRQSLGQGPEFLIYFQGTGAADDSGLPNDRFFAVRPEGSVSTLKIQRTERGDSAVYLCASSFDTGAGELFFGEGSRLTVL.

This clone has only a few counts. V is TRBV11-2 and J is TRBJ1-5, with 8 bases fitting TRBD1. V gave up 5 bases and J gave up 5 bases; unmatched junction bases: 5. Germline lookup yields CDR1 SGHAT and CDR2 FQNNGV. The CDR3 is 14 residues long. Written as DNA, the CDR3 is TGTGCCAGCAGCCCGGGACAGGATCATCAGCCCCAGCATTTT. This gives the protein CASSPGQDHQPQHF.

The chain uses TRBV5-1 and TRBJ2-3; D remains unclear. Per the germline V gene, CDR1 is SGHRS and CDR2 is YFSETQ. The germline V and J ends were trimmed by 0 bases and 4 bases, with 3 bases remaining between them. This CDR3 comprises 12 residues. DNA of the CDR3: TGCGCCAGCAGCTTGGTAGCAGATACGCAGTATTTT. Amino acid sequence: CASSLVADTQYF.

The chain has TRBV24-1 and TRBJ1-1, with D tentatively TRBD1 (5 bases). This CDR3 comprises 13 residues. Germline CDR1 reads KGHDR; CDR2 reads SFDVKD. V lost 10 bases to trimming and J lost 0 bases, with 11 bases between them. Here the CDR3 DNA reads TGTGCCACATCAAACAGGCTGAACACTGAAGCTTTCTTT. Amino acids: CATSNRLNTEAFF.

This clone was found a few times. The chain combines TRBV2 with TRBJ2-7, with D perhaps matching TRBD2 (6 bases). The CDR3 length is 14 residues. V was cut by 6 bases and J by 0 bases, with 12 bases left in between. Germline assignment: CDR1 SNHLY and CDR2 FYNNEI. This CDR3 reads CASRRTTNSYEQYF. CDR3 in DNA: TGTGCCAGCAGGAGGACTACTAACTCCTACGAGCAGTACTTC.

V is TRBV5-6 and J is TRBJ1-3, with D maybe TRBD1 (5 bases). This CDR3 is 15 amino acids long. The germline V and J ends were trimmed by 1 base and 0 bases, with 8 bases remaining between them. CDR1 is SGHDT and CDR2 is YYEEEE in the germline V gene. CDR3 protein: CASSLQGNSGNTIYF. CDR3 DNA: TGTGCCAGCAGCTTGCAGGGAAACTCTGGAAACACCATATATTTT.

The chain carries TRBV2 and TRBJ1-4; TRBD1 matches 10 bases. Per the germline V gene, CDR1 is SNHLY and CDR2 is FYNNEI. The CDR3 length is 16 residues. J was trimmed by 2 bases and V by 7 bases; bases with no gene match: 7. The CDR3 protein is CASTGQGGSTNEKLFF. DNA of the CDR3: TGTGCCAGCACCGGACAGGGGGGTTCTACTAATGAAAAACTGTTTTTT.

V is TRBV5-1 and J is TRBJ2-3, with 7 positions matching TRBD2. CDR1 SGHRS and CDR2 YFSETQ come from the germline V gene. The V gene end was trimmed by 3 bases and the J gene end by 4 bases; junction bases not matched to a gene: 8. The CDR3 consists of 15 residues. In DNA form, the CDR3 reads TGCGCCAGCAGCTGGGAGGGGCGGAGGGCAGATACGCAGTATTTT. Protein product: CASSWEGRRADTQYF.

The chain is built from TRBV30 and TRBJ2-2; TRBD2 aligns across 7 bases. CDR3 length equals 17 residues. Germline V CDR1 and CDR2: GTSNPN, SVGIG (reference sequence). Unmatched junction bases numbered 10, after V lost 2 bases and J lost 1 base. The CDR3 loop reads CAWSLPWGGVNTGELFF. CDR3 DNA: TGTGCCTGGAGTTTACCTTGGGGGGGAGTGAACACCGGGGAGCTGTTTTTT.

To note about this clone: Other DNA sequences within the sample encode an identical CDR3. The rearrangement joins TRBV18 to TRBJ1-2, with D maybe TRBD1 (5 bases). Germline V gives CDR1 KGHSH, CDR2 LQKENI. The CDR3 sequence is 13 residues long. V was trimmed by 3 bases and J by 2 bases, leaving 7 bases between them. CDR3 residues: CASSPDRNYGYTF. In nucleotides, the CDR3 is TGTGCCAGCTCACCCGACAGAAACTATGGCTACACCTTC.

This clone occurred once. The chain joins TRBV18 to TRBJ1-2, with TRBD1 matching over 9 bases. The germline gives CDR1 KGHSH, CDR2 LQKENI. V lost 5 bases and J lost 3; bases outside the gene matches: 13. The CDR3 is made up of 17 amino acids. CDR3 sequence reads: CASSSLGSDRGDYGYTF. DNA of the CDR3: TGTGCCAGCTCATCACTCGGTTCGGACAGGGGCGACTATGGCTACACCTTC. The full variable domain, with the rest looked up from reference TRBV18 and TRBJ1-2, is NAGVMQNPRHLVRRRGQEARLRCSPMKGHSHVYWYRQLPEEGLKFMVYLQKENIIDESGMPKERFSAEFPKEGPSILRIQQVVRGDSAAYFCASSSLGSDRGDYGYTFGSGTRLTVV.

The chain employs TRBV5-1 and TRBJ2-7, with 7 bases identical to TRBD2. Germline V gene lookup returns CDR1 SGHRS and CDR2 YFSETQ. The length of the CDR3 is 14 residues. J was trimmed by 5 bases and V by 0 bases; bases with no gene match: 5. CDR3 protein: CASSLEGRENEQYF. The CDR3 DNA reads TGCGCCAGCAGCTTGGAGGGGCGGGAGAACGAGCAGTACTTC.

Written as DNA, the CDR3 is TGTGCCAGCAGCTCCCGAGCGACAGGTCTGAACACTGAAGCTTTCTTT. It translates to CASSSRATGLNTEAFF. The rearrangement joins TRBV5-6 to TRBJ1-1; a possible D gene is TRBD1 (6 bases). Germline lookup yields CDR1 SGHDT and CDR2 YYEEEE. The CDR3 loop spans 16 amino acids. V was shortened by 3 bases and J by 0 bases, with 15 bases between the two germline ends.

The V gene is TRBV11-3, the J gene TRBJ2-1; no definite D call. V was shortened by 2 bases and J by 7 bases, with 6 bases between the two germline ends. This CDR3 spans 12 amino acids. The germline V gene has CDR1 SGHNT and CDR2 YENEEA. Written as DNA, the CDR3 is TGTGCCAGCAGCTTAAGCCCGAATGAGCAGTTCTTC. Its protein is CASSLSPNEQFF.

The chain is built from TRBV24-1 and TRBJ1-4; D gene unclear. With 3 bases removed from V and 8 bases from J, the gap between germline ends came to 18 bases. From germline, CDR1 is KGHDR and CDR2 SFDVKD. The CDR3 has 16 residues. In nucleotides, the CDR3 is TGTGCCACCAGTGATCGGGCCACGGAGGGAGGAGAAAAACTGTTTTTT. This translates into CATSDRATEGGEKLFF.

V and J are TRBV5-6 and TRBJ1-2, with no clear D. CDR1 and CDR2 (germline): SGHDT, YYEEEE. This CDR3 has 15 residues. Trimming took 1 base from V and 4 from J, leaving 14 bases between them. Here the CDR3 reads CASSLTLGEVYGYTF. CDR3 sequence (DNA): TGTGCCAGCAGCTTGACCCTGGGAGAGGTCTATGGCTACACCTTC.

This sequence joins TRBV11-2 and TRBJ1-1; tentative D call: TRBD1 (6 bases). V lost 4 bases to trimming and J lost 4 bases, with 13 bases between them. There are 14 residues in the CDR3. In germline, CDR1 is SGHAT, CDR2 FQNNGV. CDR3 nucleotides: TGTGCCAGCAGCTCAAATCGGGGGGCCACTGAAGCTTTCTTT. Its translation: CASSSNRGATEAFF. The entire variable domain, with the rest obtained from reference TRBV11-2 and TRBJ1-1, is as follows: EAGVAQSPRYKIIEKRQSVAFWCNPISGHATLYWYQQILGQGPKLLIQFQNNGVVDDSQLPKDRFSAERLKGVDSTLKIQPAKLEDSAVYLCASSSNRGATEAFFGQGTRLTVV.

CDR3 amino acids: CASQWEARGNSPLHF. CDR3 DNA: TGTGCCAGCCAGTGGGAGGCACGAGGCAATTCACCCCTCCACTTT. The chain combines TRBV7-8 with TRBJ1-6; no clear D gene. The germline CDR1 and CDR2 sequences are SGHVS and FQNEAQ. V dropped 8 bases and J dropped 7 bases, with 18 bases sitting between them. This CDR3 region has 15 residues.

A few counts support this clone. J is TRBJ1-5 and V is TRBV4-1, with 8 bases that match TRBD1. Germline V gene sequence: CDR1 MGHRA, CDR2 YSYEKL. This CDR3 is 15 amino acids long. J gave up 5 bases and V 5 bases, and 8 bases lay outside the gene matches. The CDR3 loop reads CASSFGQGNHQPQHF. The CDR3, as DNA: TGCGCCAGCAGCTTTGGACAGGGAAACCATCAGCCCCAGCATTTT.

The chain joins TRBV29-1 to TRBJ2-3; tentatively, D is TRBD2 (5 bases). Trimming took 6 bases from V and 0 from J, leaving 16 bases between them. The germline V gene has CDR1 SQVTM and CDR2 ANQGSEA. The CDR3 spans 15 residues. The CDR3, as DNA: TGCAGCGTGATGACGATAGCGACTAGCACAGATACGCAGTATTTT. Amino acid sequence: CSVMTIATSTDTQYF.

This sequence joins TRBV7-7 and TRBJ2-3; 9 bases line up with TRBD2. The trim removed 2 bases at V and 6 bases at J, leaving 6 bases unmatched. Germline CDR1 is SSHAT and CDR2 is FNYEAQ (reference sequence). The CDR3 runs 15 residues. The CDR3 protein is CASSLLAGPGDTQYF. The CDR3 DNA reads TGTGCCAGCAGCTTACTAGCGGGGCCTGGGGATACGCAGTATTTT.

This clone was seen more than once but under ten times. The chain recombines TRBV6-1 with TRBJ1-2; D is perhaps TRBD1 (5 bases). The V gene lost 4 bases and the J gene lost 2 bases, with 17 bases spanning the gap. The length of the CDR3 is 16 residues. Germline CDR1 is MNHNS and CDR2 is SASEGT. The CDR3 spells CASSVAASGPNYGYTF. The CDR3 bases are TGTGCCAGCAGTGTCGCTGCATCAGGGCCCAACTATGGCTACACCTTC.

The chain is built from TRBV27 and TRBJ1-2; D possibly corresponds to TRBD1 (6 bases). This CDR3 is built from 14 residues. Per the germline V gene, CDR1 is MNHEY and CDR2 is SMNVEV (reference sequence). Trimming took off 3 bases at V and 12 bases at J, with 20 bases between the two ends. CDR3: CASSFLGGRGENTF. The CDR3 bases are TGTGCCAGCAGTTTCCTTGGGGGCAGGGGTGAGAACACCTTC.

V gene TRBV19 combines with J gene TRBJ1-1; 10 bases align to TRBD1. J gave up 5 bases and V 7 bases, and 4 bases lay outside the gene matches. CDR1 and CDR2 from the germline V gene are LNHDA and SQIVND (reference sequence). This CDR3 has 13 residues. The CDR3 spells CASIGTGATEAFF. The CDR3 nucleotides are TGTGCCAGTATAGGGACAGGGGCTACTGAAGCTTTCTTT.

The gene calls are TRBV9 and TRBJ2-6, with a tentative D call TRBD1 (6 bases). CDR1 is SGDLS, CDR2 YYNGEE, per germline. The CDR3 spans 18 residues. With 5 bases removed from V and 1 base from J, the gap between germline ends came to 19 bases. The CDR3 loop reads CASSTGMMRRSGANVLTF. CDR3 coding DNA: TGTGCCAGCAGTACAGGGATGATGAGGAGGTCTGGGGCCAACGTCCTGACTTTC.

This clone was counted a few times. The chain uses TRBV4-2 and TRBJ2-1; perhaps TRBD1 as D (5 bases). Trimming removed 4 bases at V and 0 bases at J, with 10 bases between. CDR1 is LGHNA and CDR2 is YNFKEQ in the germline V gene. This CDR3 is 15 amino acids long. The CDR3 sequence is CASSPGDSSYNEQFF. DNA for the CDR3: TGTGCCAGCAGCCCCGGCGACAGCTCCTACAATGAGCAGTTCTTC.

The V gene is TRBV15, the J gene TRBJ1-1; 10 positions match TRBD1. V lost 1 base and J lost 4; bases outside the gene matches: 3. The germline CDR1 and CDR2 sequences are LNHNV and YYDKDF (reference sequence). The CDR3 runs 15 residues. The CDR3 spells CATSRGTGGLTEAFF. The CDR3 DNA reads TGTGCCACCAGCAGAGGGACAGGGGGGCTCACTGAAGCTTTCTTT.

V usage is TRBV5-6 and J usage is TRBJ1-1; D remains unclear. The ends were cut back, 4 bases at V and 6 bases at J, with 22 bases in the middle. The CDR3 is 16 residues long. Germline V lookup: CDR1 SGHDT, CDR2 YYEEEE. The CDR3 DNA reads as TGTGCCAGCAGCCCAGAGGGATGGAGGGTGTTGTCTGAAGCTTTCTTT. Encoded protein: CASSPEGWRVLSEAFF.